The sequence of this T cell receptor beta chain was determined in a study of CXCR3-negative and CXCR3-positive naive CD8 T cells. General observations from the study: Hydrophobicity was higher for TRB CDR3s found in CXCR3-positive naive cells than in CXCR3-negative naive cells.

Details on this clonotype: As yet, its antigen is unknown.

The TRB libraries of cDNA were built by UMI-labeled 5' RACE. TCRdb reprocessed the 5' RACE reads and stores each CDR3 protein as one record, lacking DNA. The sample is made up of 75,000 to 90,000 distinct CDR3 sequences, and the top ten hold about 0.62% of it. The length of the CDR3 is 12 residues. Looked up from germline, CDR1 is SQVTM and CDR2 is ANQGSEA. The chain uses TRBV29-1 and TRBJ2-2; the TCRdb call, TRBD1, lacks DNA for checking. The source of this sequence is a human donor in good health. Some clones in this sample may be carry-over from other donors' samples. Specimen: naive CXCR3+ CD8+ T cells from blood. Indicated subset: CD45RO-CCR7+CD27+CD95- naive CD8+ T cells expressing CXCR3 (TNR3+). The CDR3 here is CSQTGSTGELFF.